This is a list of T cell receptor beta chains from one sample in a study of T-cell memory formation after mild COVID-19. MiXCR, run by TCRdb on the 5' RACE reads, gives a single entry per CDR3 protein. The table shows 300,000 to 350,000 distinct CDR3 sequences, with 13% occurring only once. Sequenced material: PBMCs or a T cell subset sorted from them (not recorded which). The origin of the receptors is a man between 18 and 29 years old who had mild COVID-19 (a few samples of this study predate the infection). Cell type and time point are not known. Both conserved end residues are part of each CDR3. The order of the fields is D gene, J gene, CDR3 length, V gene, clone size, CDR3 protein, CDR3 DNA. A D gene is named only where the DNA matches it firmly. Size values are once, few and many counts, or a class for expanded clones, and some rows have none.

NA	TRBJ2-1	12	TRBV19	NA	CASSMEGQEQFF	TGTGCCAGTAGTATGGAGGGACAAGAGCAGTTCTTC
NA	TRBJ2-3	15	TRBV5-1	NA	CASSFGGSMTDTQYF	TGCGCCAGCAGCTTTGGTGGCAGTATGACAGATACGCAGTATTTT
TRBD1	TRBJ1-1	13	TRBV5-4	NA	CASSYNSGTDAFF	TGTGCCAGCAGCTATAATTCCGGGACAGACGCTTTCTTT
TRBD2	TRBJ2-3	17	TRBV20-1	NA	CSARDPGLAGGTDTQYF	TGCAGTGCTAGAGATCCTGGACTAGCGGGGGGCACAGATACGCAGTATTTT
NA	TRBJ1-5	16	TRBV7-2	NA	CASSLDSRGLVQPQHF	TGTGCCAGCAGCTTAGATTCCCGGGGATTGGTTCAGCCCCAGCATTTT
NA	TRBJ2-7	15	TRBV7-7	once	CASSLGEDASYEQYF	TGTGCCAGCAGCTTAGGCGAGGATGCCTCCTACGAGCAGTACTTC
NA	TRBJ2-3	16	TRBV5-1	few	CASSREPRQFTDTQYF	TGCGCCAGCAGCCGAGAACCCAGGCAGTTCACAGATACGCAGTATTTT
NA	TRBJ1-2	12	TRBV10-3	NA	CAISERDNGYTF	TGTGCCATCAGTGAAAGGGACAATGGCTACACCTTC
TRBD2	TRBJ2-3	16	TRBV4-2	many	CASSQELAGSTDTQYF	TGTGCCAGCAGCCAGGAACTAGCGGGAAGCACAGATACGCAGTATTTT
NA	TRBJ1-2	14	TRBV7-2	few	CANRPGLGPYGYTF	TGTGCCAACCGACCAGGATTGGGCCCTTATGGCTACACCTTC
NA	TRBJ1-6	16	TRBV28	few	CASSPSSVGGDSPLHF	TGTGCCAGCAGTCCATCCTCCGTTGGGGGAGACTCACCCCTCCACTTT
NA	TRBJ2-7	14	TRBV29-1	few	CSVENVGESYEQYF	TGCAGCGTTGAAAATGTAGGGGAGTCCTACGAGCAGTACTTC
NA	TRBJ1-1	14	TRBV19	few	CASSRGFTNTEAFF	TGTGCCAGTAGTCGGGGGTTTACGAACACTGAAGCTTTCTTT
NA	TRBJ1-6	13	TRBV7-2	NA	CASSPNGHSPLHF	TGTGCCAGCAGCCCCAACGGGCATTCACCCCTCCACTTT
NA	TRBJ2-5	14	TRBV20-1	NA	CSASPRSFAETQYF	TGCAGTGCTAGCCCTCGGAGTTTTGCGGAGACCCAGTACTTC
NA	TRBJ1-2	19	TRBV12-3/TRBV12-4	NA	CASSLAVGGRSRTNYGYTF	TGTGCCAGCAGTTTAGCGGTAGGGGGAAGATCTCGGACTAACTATGGCTACACCTTC
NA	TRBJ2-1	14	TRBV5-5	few	CASSLAGHYNEQFF	TGTGCCAGCAGCTTGGCGGGACACTACAATGAGCAGTTCTTC
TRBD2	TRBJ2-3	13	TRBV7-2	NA	CATGGTDGYTQYF	TGTGCCACGGGGGGGACTGATGGGTATACGCAGTATTTT
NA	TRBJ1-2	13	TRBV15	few	CATSSGQGKGYTF	TGTGCCACCAGCAGCGGGCAGGGAAAGGGCTACACCTTC
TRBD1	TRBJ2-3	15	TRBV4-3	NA	CASSQKGQRTDTQYF	TGCGCCAGCAGCCAGAAGGGACAGCGCACAGATACGCAGTATTTT
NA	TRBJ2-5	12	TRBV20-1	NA	CSAPSAGETQYF	TGCAGTGCCCCAAGCGCGGGGGAGACCCAGTACTTC
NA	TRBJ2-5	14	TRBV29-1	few	CSATRGSAGETQYF	TGCAGCGCCACCCGGGGTAGCGCTGGGGAGACCCAGTACTTC
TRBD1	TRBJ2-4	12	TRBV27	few	CASSTSGQGEYF	TGTGCCAGCAGTACCTCCGGACAGGGAGAGTACTTC
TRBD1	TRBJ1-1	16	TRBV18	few	CASSPFSDREGTEAFF	TGTGCCAGCTCACCATTCTCCGACAGGGAAGGCACTGAAGCTTTCTTT
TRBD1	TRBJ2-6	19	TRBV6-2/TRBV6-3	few	CASSQFGTGVHSGANVLTF	TGTGCCAGCAGCCAATTCGGGACAGGGGTACACTCTGGGGCCAACGTCCTGACTTTC
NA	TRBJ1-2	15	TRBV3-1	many	CASSPGTEAFDGYTF	TGTGCCAGCAGCCCCGGGACGGAGGCATTCGATGGCTACACCTTC
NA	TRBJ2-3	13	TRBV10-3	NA	CAISETEWVTQYF	TGTGCCATCAGTGAAACAGAGTGGGTTACGCAGTATTTT
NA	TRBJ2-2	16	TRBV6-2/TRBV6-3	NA	CASSRVVAANTGELFF	TGTGCCAGCAGCCGAGTAGTAGCGGCCAACACCGGGGAGCTGTTTTTT
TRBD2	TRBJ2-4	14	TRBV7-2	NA	CASSLGGGWNIQYF	TGTGCCAGCAGCTTAGGGGGGGGTTGGAACATTCAGTACTTC